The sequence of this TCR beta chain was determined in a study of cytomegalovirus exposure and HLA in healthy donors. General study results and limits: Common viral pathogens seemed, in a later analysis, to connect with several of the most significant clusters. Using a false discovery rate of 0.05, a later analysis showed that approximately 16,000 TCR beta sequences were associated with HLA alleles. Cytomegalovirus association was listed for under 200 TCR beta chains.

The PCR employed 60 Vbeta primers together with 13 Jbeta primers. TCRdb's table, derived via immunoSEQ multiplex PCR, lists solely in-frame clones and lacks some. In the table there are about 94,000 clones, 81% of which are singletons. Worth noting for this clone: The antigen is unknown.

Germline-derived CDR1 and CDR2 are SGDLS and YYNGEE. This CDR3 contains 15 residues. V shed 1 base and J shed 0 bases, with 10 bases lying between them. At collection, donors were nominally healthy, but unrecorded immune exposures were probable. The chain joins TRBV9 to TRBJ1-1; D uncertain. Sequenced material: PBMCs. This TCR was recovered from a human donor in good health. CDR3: CASSVIGGMNTEAFF. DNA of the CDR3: TGTGCCAGCAGCGTAATAGGAGGGATGAACACTGAAGCTTTCTTT.